The T cell receptor (beta chain) described here comes from a study of T cell responses to AZD1222 COVID-19 vaccine (dated by TCRdb to the early 2020s). At the level of the whole study: AZD1222 recipients given second doses at about 4 weeks or at about 12 weeks were pooled, since spike-specific TCR depth and breadth were not found to differ between the two schedules. Trial participants were enrolled by age into 18-55, 56-69 and 70-plus year subgroups, with around 150, 28 and 57 TCR-sequenced participants respectively. TCR sequencing covered over 230 trial participants: approximately 200 given two doses of AZD1222 and approximately 26 given two doses of MenACWY control vaccine.

The CDR3 regions of human TCRbeta chains were subjected to immunosequencing. The original pipeline was this. Repertoire TCRs were matched against a reference library of SARS-CoV-2-specific TCRs generated with the MIRA antigen-specificity platform. Breadth was defined as the fraction of unique TCRs that were SARS-CoV-2-associated, and depth was defined as the fraction of total T cells that were SARS-CoV-2-associated. Using the MIRA data, every spike-specific TCR was mapped to the spike region that the TCR reacted to and assigned to either a CD4 or a CD8 class. Log10-transformed breadth and depth values were compared by one-way ANOVA with Sidak's multiple comparisons tests. TCRdb retrieved this table from immuneACCESS and kept in-frame rearrangements only. Not all clones are present; in checked studies, unresolved V genes account for under half, and no reason is known for the remainder. V and J calls and clone size are as listed in that table; D and trimming were resolved from the DNA. The sample table contains approximately 140,000 clones; only one count was recorded for 89% of them. The ten largest clones take up around 4.9% of the sample.

As to this clone: Its antigen is currently not known. No per-base quality is available; no much larger clone lies one base away.

Clipping removes 6 bases from V and 6 bases from J, with 7 as the unmatched junction base count. CDR1 and CDR2 are read off the germline V gene (reference sequence) as MNHEY and SMNVEV. From the cysteine through the phenylalanine, the CDR3 covers 14 amino acids. Solely the CDR3 DNA is kept, with 42 bases framed from the first base. What the research found in general, with its limitations: CD4 TCRs associated with the vaccine covered the entire spike protein, and the dominant responses were in regions 160-218 and 743-854. Reportedly, close to half of the unique spike-specific TCRs recognized epitopes lying outside the regions that are mutated in the B.1.351 and B.1.1.7 variants. Conclusions about previously exposed vaccinees are limited because only six or seven AZD1222 recipients were SARS-CoV-2 seropositive at baseline. Spike-specific TCR breadth and depth rose significantly after two AZD1222 doses compared with day 0 and with MenACWY recipients. Participants were mostly white British, with more females than males. The authors suggested clonal diversity may have been underestimated. In the small 56-69-year group, the increase in depth fell short of significance, most likely because of low power. Because no day 14 peak-response samples were available, repertoires were characterized only after the peak T cell response.

The sample's time point label, decoded: baseline before first vaccination. Vaccinee samples were obtained from the UK trials COV001 and COV002, which included a single-blind randomized controlled phase 2/3 trial of AZD1222 (ChAdOx1 nCoV-19) in healthy adults. For TCRbeta chain sequencing, PBMC samples were collected from trial participants at day 0 and at day 28 after the second dose. The clonotype comes from an adult in good health. Rearrangement joined TRBV27 to TRBJ2-7, and TRBD2 aligns with 11 junction nucleotides. Sequencing was performed on peripheral blood, taken on day 0 of AZD1222 vaccination. The DNA sequence is as follows: TGTGCCAGCAGCGTTAGCGGGAGGGCCTCCGAGCAGTACTTC. This sequence encodes CASSVSGRASEQYF.